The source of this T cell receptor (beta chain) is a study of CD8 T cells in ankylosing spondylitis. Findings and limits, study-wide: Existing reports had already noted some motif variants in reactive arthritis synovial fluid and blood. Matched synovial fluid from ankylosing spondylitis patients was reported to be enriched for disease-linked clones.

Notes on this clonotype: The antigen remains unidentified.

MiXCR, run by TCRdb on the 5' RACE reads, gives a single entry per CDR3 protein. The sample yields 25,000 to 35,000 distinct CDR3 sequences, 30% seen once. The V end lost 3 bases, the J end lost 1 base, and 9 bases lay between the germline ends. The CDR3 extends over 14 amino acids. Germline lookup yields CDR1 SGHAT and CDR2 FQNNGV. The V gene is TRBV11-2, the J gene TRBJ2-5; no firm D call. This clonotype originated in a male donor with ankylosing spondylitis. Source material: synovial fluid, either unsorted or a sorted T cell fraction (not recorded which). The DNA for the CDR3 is TGTGCCAGCAGCTTTTGGGGTTTCCAAGAGACCCAGTACTTC. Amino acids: CASSFWGFQETQYF.